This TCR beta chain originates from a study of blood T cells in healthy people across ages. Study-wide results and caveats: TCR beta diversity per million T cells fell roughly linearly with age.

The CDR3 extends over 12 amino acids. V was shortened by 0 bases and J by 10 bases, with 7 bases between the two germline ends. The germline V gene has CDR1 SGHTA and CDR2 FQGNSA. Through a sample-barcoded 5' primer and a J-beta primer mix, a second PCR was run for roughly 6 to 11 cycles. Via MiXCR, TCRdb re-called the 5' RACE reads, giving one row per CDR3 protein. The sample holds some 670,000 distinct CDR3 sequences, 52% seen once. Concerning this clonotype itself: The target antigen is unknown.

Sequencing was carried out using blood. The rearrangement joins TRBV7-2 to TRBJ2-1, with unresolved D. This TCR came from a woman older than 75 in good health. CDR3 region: CASSLALHEQFF. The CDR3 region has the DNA TGTGCCAGCAGCTTAGCGCTCCACGAGCAGTTCTTC.